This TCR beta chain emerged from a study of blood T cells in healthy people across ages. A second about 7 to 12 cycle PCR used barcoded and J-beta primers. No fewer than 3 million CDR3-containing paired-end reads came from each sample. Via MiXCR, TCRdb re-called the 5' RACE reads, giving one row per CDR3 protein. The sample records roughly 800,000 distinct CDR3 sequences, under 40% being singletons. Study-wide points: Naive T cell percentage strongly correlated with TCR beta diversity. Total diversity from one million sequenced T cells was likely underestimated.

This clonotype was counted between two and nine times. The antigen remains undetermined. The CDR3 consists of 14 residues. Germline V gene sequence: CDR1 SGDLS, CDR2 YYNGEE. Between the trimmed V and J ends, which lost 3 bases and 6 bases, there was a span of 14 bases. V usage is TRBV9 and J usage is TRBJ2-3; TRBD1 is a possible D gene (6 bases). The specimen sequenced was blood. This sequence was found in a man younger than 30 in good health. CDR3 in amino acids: CASSADLGADTQYF. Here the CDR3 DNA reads TGTGCCAGCAGCGCGGACTTGGGGGCCGATACGCAGTATTTT.